The next 22 T cell receptor beta chains were all read from a single sample in a study of Tregs in tolerant kidney transplant recipients. The repertoire was sequenced with immunoSEQ multiplex PCR; TCRdb's copy has only in-frame clones and lacks some. Among 110,000 or so clones, around 91% were seen once, and the ten largest hold nearly 0.35%. Material: CD4+ T cells from blood, obtained before the transplant. The receptors stem from a human donor who received a combined kidney and bone marrow transplant.

The gene calls are TRBV5-1 and TRBJ2-7, with TRBD2 matching over 8 bases. This CDR3 has 13 amino acids. V shed 4 bases and J 3 bases; nucleotides not matched to a gene: 3. Germline CDR1 SGHRS, CDR2 YFSETQ. CDR3 sequence reads: CASSREGVYEQYF. CDR3 DNA: TGCGCCAGCAGCCGGGAGGGGGTCTACGAGCAGTACTTC. The full variable domain, completed using reference TRBV5-1 and TRBJ2-7, is KAGVTQTPRYLIKTRGQQVTLSCSPISGHRSVSWYQQTPGQGLQFLFEYFSETQRNKGNFPGRFSGRQFSNSRSEMNVSTLELGDSALYLCASSREGVYEQYFGPGTRLTVT.

This clone appeared a single time. The chain combines TRBV6-1 with TRBJ2-1; the match to TRBD2 covers 13 bases. Per the germline V gene, CDR1 is MNHNS and CDR2 is SASEGT. The CDR3 runs to 15 residues. The J segment lost 8 bases and the V segment lost 6 bases, leaving 7 bases of the junction unmatched. The CDR3 region has the DNA TGTGCCAGCAGGGCGGGACTAGCGGGAAGCGATGAGCAGTTCTTC. It translates to CASRAGLAGSDEQFF.

The rearrangement uses TRBV2 and TRBJ2-1; 8 bases map to TRBD2. This CDR3 spans 14 amino acids. V trimming: 8 bases; J trimming: 9 bases; junction bases outside the gene matches: 12. Germline V gene data show CDR1 as SNHLY and CDR2 as FYNNEI. The CDR3 here is CASSPGLGSGEQFF. The DNA for the CDR3 is TGTGCCAGCTCTCCGGGACTAGGATCGGGTGAGCAGTTCTTC.

This chain connects TRBV18 to TRBJ2-1, with TRBD1 matching 8 bases. Trimming took 3 bases from V and 2 from J; bases not matched to a gene: 6. Per the germline V gene, CDR1 is KGHSH and CDR2 is LQKENI. CDR3 length: 16 amino acids. CDR3 protein: CASSPRTGTTYNEQFF. CDR3 DNA sequence: TGTGCCAGCTCACCGCGGACAGGGACAACCTACAATGAGCAGTTCTTC. Together with reference TRBV18 and TRBJ2-1, the CDR3 gives the full variable domain: NAGVMQNPRHLVRRRGQEARLRCSPMKGHSHVYWYRQLPEEGLKFMVYLQKENIIDESGMPKERFSAEFPKEGPSILRIQQVVRGDSAAYFCASSPRTGTTYNEQFFGPGTRLTVL.

This clone occurred once. The chain carries TRBV29-1 and TRBJ2-3; 7 positions match TRBD2. Losses at the gene ends were 7 bases for V and 2 bases for J; bases not matched to a gene: 6. CDR3 size: 13 residues. Germline CDR1 and CDR2: SQVTM and ANQGSEA. CDR3 sequence (DNA): TGCAGCGCAGCGGGGCGGCTCACAGATACGCAGTATTTT. Amino acid sequence: CSAAGRLTDTQYF.

This rearrangement joins TRBV5-1 to TRBJ2-5, with D maybe TRBD1 (6 bases). The CDR3 has 15 amino acids. CDR1 is SGHRS, CDR2 YFSETQ, per germline. Trimming removed 0 bases at V and 5 bases at J, with 14 bases between. The CDR3 DNA follows: TGCGCCAGCAGCTTGGGAAAACAGGGTCGGGAGACCCAGTACTTC. Its protein product is CASSLGKQGRETQYF.

The chain carries TRBV6-5 and TRBJ1-2; possible D gene TRBD1, 6 bases. The CDR3 loop spans 14 amino acids. The V end lost 4 bases, the J end lost 2 bases, and 11 bases lay between the germline ends. Germline CDR1 is MNHEY and CDR2 is SVGAGI. CDR3 DNA sequence: TGTGCCAGCAGTTCGGACAGAGCCAACTATGGCTACACCTTC. Translating gives CASSSDRANYGYTF.

The V gene is TRBV5-8, the J gene TRBJ1-2; D remains ambiguous. V gave up 4 bases and J gave up 5 bases, with 18 bases separating them. The CDR3 has 15 residues. Looked up from germline, CDR1 is SGHTS and CDR2 is YDEGEE. The CDR3 sequence: CASSEAGSPGYGYTF. The CDR3 DNA sequence: TGTGCCAGCAGCGAAGCGGGGTCCCCCGGGTATGGCTACACCTTC.

In DNA, the CDR3 is TGTGCCAGCAGCTTGGGGGACTACCTCCAAGAGACCCAGTACTTC. Its protein product is CASSLGDYLQETQYF. The V and J genes are TRBV5-6 and TRBJ2-5, with TRBD2 identical over 7 bases. The CDR3 covers 15 residues. The V gene end was trimmed by 0 bases and the J gene end by 1 base; junction bases not matched to a gene: 3. The V gene's germline CDR1 is SGHDT and CDR2 YYEEEE.

The chain uses TRBV5-1 and TRBJ1-1; D is unclear. Germline CDR1 is SGHRS and CDR2 is YFSETQ. Trimming cost V 5 bases and J 1 base, with 9 bases left between them. The CDR3 runs to 13 residues. The CDR3 here is CASRYGGNTEAFF. The CDR3 nucleotides are TGCGCCAGCAGATACGGCGGGAACACTGAAGCTTTCTTT.

This clone came up a few times. This chain uses TRBV29-1 with TRBJ2-4; D might be TRBD1 (5 bases). The length of the CDR3 is 13 residues. Germline values: CDR1 SQVTM, CDR2 ANQGSEA. V dropped 5 bases and J dropped 7 bases, with 15 bases sitting between them. In DNA form, the CDR3 reads TGCAGCGTTCTGCAGGGTAGTAAGAACATTCAGTACTTC. Translated: CSVLQGSKNIQYF.

The chain has TRBV6-6 and TRBJ1-2; possibly TRBD1 for D (6 bases). The CDR3 covers 12 residues. The germline V gene has CDR1 MNHNY and CDR2 SVGAGI (reference sequence). With 6 bases removed from V and 4 bases from J, the gap between germline ends came to 9 bases. The CDR3 is CASSEDSYGYTF. CDR3 DNA sequence: TGTGCCAGCAGCGAGGACAGCTATGGCTACACCTTC.

The V and J genes are TRBV18 and TRBJ1-6; 7 nucleotides agree with TRBD1. The CDR3 is 14 residues long. In germline, CDR1 is KGHSH, CDR2 LQKENI. Trimming removed 5 bases from V and 9 bases from J; junction bases left unmatched: 7. In DNA form, the CDR3 reads TGTGCCAGCTCAACCTCAGGGGGGATTTCACCCCTCCACTTT. Its translation is CASSTSGGISPLHF.

The chain links TRBV9 to TRBJ2-7; TRBD1 matches at 9 bases. The CDR3 is made up of 14 amino acids. The ends lost 4 bases at V and 4 bases at J; junction bases unmatched: 6. CDR1 SGDLS and CDR2 YYNGEE come from the germline V gene. CDR3 DNA: TGTGCCAGCAGCCGCGGGACAGGGCAATACGAGCAGTACTTC. Its translation is CASSRGTGQYEQYF.

This clone was picked up many times. V is TRBV7-2 and J is TRBJ2-7, with 14 bases identical to TRBD2. The CDR3 is 19 amino acids. CDR1 and CDR2 from the germline V gene are SGHTA and FQGNSA. Trimming took 5 bases from V and 4 from J; bases not matched to a gene: 16. The CDR3 DNA reads TGTGCCAGCAGCCCTAGGGGACTAGCGGGGGTAAACCCGCCTTACGAGCAGTACTTC. Its protein is CASSPRGLAGVNPPYEQYF.

This chain links TRBV5-1 with TRBJ1-2; D not certain. Germline-derived CDR1 and CDR2 are SGHRS and YFSETQ. CDR3 length equals 14 residues. V lost 1 base and J lost 0, with 7 bases in between. CDR3 sequence reads: CASSLRESNYGYTF. CDR3 DNA: TGCGCCAGCAGCTTGAGAGAATCTAACTATGGCTACACCTTC.

This rearrangement joins TRBV5-8 to TRBJ2-3, with TRBD1 identical over 10 bases. Trimming removed 4 bases from V and 0 bases from J; junction bases left unmatched: 8. The germline gives CDR1 SGHTS, CDR2 YDEGEE. The CDR3 is 17 residues long. Here the CDR3 DNA reads TGTGCCAGCAGCCGGACAGGGGGTCGGATCAGCACAGATACGCAGTATTTT. This sequence encodes CASSRTGGRISTDTQYF.

The gene calls are TRBV7-2 and TRBJ1-1; D unclear. The V end lost 7 bases, the J end lost 4 bases, and 13 bases lay between the germline ends. The CDR3 has 13 amino acids. CDR1 is SGHTA and CDR2 is FQGNSA in the germline V gene. CDR3 DNA sequence: TGTGCCAGCATCTGGGCAGGTTCCACTGAAGCTTTCTTT. As protein: CASIWAGSTEAFF.

This clone was picked up a small number of times. The V and J genes are TRBV2 and TRBJ2-4, with unresolved D. V was pared by 6 bases and J by 1 base, with 10 bases between. Germline CDR1 SNHLY, CDR2 FYNNEI. This CDR3 is 14 amino acids long. The chain's CDR3 is CASRELRAKNIQYF. In DNA, the CDR3 is TGTGCCAGCAGGGAACTCAGGGCCAAAAACATTCAGTACTTC.

The chain has TRBV5-1 and TRBJ2-3; 8 nucleotides agree with TRBD1. The ends lost 3 bases at V and 3 bases at J; junction bases unmatched: 6. Germline lookup yields CDR1 SGHRS and CDR2 YFSETQ. The CDR3 runs to 15 residues. This CDR3 is CASSSSGGETDTQYF. DNA for the CDR3: TGCGCCAGCAGCTCCTCAGGGGGCGAGACAGATACGCAGTATTTT. The variable domain in full, completed from reference TRBV5-1 and TRBJ2-3, reads KAGVTQTPRYLIKTRGQQVTLSCSPISGHRSVSWYQQTPGQGLQFLFEYFSETQRNKGNFPGRFSGRQFSNSRSEMNVSTLELGDSALYLCASSSSGGETDTQYFGPGTRLTVL.

The J gene is TRBJ2-4, the V gene TRBV28; maybe TRBD2 (5 bases). The V gene lost 4 bases and the J gene lost 7 bases, with 14 bases spanning the gap. This CDR3 comprises 14 residues. Germline CDR1 MDHEN, CDR2 SYDVKM. CDR3 sequence reads: CASSSVTTPNIQYF. Written as DNA, the CDR3 is TGTGCCAGCAGTTCGGTGACTACCCCTAACATTCAGTACTTC.

V and J are TRBV7-2 and TRBJ2-7; D remains unclear. The V end lost 5 bases, the J end lost 7 bases, and 9 bases lay between the germline ends. CDR3 length: 11 amino acids. Looked up from germline, CDR1 is SGHTA and CDR2 is FQGNSA. The chain's CDR3 is CASSPPGEQYF. The DNA for the CDR3 is TGTGCCAGCAGCCCTCCGGGTGAGCAGTACTTC.